Listed below are T cell receptor beta chains from one sample, sequenced in a study of blood T cell repertoires in COVID-19. Only in-frame clones appear in the TCRdb table, and some are missing; sequencing was by immunoSEQ multiplex PCR. The table records around 150,000 clones, over 80% of them present only once. Sample: peripheral blood. All receptors derive from a man aged 30 to 45 with COVID-19, enrolled during active disease. Each CDR3 is given with its conserved first and last residue. The D gene is left open where the match is weak. Some rows have no size entry. The others give once, few or many, or a class for an expanded clone.

cdr3_aa cdr3_nt d_call v_call clone_size j_call
CASSPGQGSTNEKLFF TGTGCCAGCTCACCGGGACAGGGCTCAACTAATGAAAAACTGTTTTTT . TRBV21-1 once TRBJ1-4
CASSPGTRLQETQYF TGTGCCAGCAGCCCCGGGACACGCCTCCAAGAGACCCAGTACTTC . TRBV7-9 . TRBJ2-5
CASRTTGGSEKLFF TGTGCCAGTAGGACTACAGGGGGCTCTGAAAAACTGTTTTTT TRBD1 TRBV19 . TRBJ1-4
CASGEAGGVAGELFF TGCGCCAGCGGGGAAGCGGGAGGTGTCGCCGGGGAGCTGTTTTTT TRBD2 TRBV10-2 . TRBJ2-2
CASSLTATEAFF TGTGCCAGCAGCTTGACTGCCACTGAAGCTTTCTTT . TRBV5-6 once TRBJ1-1
CASSLDRGSSPLHF TGTGCCAGCAGCTTAGACAGGGGTAGTTCACCCCTCCACTTT TRBD1 TRBV7-2 . TRBJ1-6
CASKQAGFSPYRYNEQFF TGTGCCAGCAAACAGGCCGGTTTTTCCCCCTATAGATACAATGAGCAGTTCTTC . TRBV27 . TRBJ2-1
CAIRDRGTYEQYF TGTGCCATCAGGGACAGGGGGACCTACGAGCAGTACTTC TRBD1 TRBV10-3 . TRBJ2-7
CASSFQRGSYNEQFF TGTGCCAGCAGCTTTCAGCGGGGCTCCTACAATGAGCAGTTCTTC TRBD2 TRBV11-2 . TRBJ2-1
CASRPSAFYGYTF TGTGCCAGCAGGCCGAGCGCGTTTTATGGCTACACCTTC . TRBV28 once TRBJ1-2
CASSPRARNTIYF TGTGCCAGCAGCCCCAGAGCGCGGAACACCATATATTTT . TRBV7-2 . TRBJ1-3
CASSLSLGHGYTF TGTGCCAGCAGCTTATCACTAGGGCATGGCTACACCTTC . TRBV7-2 . TRBJ1-2
CASSSGQFNEKLFF TGTGCCAGCAGCTCTGGACAGTTTAATGAAAAACTGTTTTTT . TRBV6-2/TRBV6-3 . TRBJ1-4
CASSIQGPYGYTF TGTGCCAGCAGCATTCAGGGCCCCTATGGCTACACCTTC . TRBV5-4 . TRBJ1-2
CAISNSDEQYF TGTGCCATCAGTAATTCGGACGAGCAGTACTTC . TRBV10-3 . TRBJ2-7
CASSEAGLAGYEQYF TGTGCCAGCAGTGAAGCGGGACTAGCGGGTTACGAGCAGTACTTC TRBD2 TRBV2 . TRBJ2-7
CASSRDRGTEAFF TGTGCCAGCAGCCGGGACAGGGGGACTGAAGCTTTCTTT TRBD1 TRBV9 once TRBJ1-1
CASSGTGVGTEAFF TGTGCCAGCAGCGGAACAGGGGTGGGCACTGAAGCTTTCTTT TRBD1 TRBV11-3 . TRBJ1-1